This T cell receptor beta chain was documented in a study of T cells in Graves' hyperthyroidism and ophthalmopathy. Amplified TCR beta CDR3 regions came from RNA transcripts. The TCR CDR3 first-round RT-PCR relied on the HTBI primer set. From the multiplex PCR reads, TCRdb called clonotypes with MiXCR, one entry per CDR3 protein. The sample contains some 200,000 distinct CDR3 sequences, about 15% of which appear only once. The CDR3 runs 14 residues. Between the trimmed V and J ends, which lost 3 bases and 7 bases, there was a span of 12 bases. CDR1 and CDR2 from the germline V gene are LGHDT and YNNKEL (reference sequence).

What was sequenced was blood. V is TRBV3-1 and J is TRBJ1-4, with D perhaps TRBD1 (5 bases). The clonotype originates from a woman aged 45-60 years with Graves' hyperthyroidism. The CDR3 protein is CASSQGRVGEKLFF. The CDR3 DNA follows: TGTGCCAGCAGCCAGGGACGAGTCGGTGAAAAACTGTTTTTT. The full variable domain, completed using reference TRBV3-1 and TRBJ1-4, is DTAVSQTPKYLVTQMGNDKSIKCEQNLGHDTMYWYKQDSKKFLKIMFSYNNKELIINETVPNRFSPKSPDKAHLNLHINSLELGDSAVYFCASSQGRVGEKLFFGSGTQLSVL.